The clone carrying this TCR beta chain was recorded a few times. The germline gene is not matched at one end of the junction; a read error may be the cause. This sample stems from a study of CD8+CD57+ T cells in acquired aplastic anemia. Study background: DNA recovered from sorted CD4+ and CD8+ cells had a mean of about 3 ug.

Profiling that covered TCR beta VDJ and CDR3 relied on genomic DNA as its template. TCRdb recomputed calls from the reads with MiXCR, one row per CDR3 protein. The profile covers about 400,000 distinct CDR3 sequences, with just under 70% appearing a single time and 3% to 4.5% taken by the ten largest. There are 13 residues in the CDR3. The germline V gene encodes CDR1 MNHNS and CDR2 SASEGT. Sample: sorted CD4+, CD8+, or CD8+CD57+ T cells (not recorded which) from PBMCs. The TCR originated in a human donor in good health, serving as a control. The V and J genes are TRBV6-1 and TRBJ2-2; D is perhaps TRBD2 (5 bases). The CDR3 sequence is CASSIRVHGELFF. CDR3 DNA sequence: TGTGCCAGTAGTATACGCGTTCACGGGGAGCTGTTCTTT.